These 22 T cell receptor beta chains were all obtained from the same sample, sequenced in a study of cytomegalovirus exposure and HLA in healthy donors. PCR employed 60 Vbeta and 13 Jbeta primers. Clones were sequenced by immunoSEQ multiplex PCR, and TCRdb holds only the in-frame ones, with some missing. Found here are some 130,000 clones, roughly 79% of them singletons; the top ten hold about 1.5%. Material for sequencing was PBMCs. All receptors derive from a woman aged 40-49 years in good health and CMV-seronegative.

The chain couples TRBV11-3 to TRBJ1-6, with TRBD1 as a possible D gene (5 bases). V shed 1 base and J shed 7 bases, with 5 bases lying between them. CDR1 SGHNT and CDR2 YENEEA come from the germline V gene. The CDR3 has 13 residues. CDR3 region: CASSLGQNSPLHF. CDR3 nucleotides: TGTGCCAGCAGCTTAGGACAGAATTCACCCCTCCACTTT.

CDR3 amino acids: CASSLHESYEQYF. The CDR3 DNA is TGTGCCAGCAGCTTACACGAATCCTACGAGCAGTACTTC. The chain recombines TRBV7-3 with TRBJ2-5, with unresolved D. TRBJ2-7 explains the end of the DNA better; the J call may be wrong. There are 13 residues in the CDR3. Germline V gene data show CDR1 as SGHTA and CDR2 as FQGTGA.

CDR3 bases: TGTGCCAGCAGCCTCCGTTTTGACGGGGGGGTCACAGATACGCAGTATTTT. Its translation: CASSLRFDGGVTDTQYF. V gene TRBV9 combines with J gene TRBJ2-3, with TRBD2 matching over 8 bases. The CDR3 is made up of 17 amino acids. Germline V gene sequence: CDR1 SGDLS, CDR2 YYNGEE. V shed 4 bases and J 2 bases; nucleotides not matched to a gene: 12. Full variable domain (missing parts from reference TRBV9 and TRBJ2-3): DSGVTQTPKHLITATGQRVTLRCSPRSGDLSVYWYQQSLDQGLQFLIQYYNGEERAKGNILERFSAQQFPDLHSELNLSSLELGDSALYFCASSLRFDGGVTDTQYFGPGTRLTVL.

The rearrangement joins TRBV5-1 to TRBJ2-4, with D maybe TRBD2 (6 bases). Trimming shortened V by 0 bases and J by 2 bases, and 15 bases separated the two germline ends. The CDR3 extends over 17 amino acids. Germline CDR1 is SGHRS and CDR2 is YFSETQ. The CDR3 loop is CASSLGLERYTKNIQYF. DNA of the CDR3: TGCGCCAGCAGCTTGGGACTAGAGCGCTACACCAAAAACATTCAGTACTTC.

The chain employs TRBV28 and TRBJ2-1, with TRBD1 matching 8 bases. V lost 6 bases and J lost 8; bases outside the gene matches: 12. The CDR3 length is 15 residues. Looked up from germline, CDR1 is MDHEN and CDR2 is SYDVKM. In DNA form, the CDR3 reads TGTGCCAGCAGCCTCGACAGGGGAGCAGGCTATGAGCAGTTCTTC. Amino acids: CASSLDRGAGYEQFF.

This clone was seen a few times. The rearrangement joins TRBV5-1 to TRBJ1-2; 7 bases are a match to TRBD1. The length of the CDR3 is 17 residues. Trimming took 0 bases from V and 1 from J; bases not matched to a gene: 9. The germline CDR1 and CDR2 sequences are SGHRS and YFSETQ. DNA for the CDR3: TGCGCCAGCAGCTTGGTAGGGGGCGCTGCGGTTAACTATGGCTACACCTTC. Its translation: CASSLVGGAAVNYGYTF.

This chain links TRBV7-8 with TRBJ2-3; D unresolved. The CDR3 contains 11 residues. Germline assignment: CDR1 SGHVS and CDR2 FQNEAQ. Trimming removed 5 bases from V and 6 bases from J, with 6 bases in between. The DNA for the CDR3 is TGTGCCAGCAGCCCGAGGGATACGCAGTATTTT. This codes for CASSPRDTQYF.

V is TRBV11-1 and J is TRBJ2-5; D is possibly TRBD2 (5 bases). CDR1 is SGHAT, CDR2 FQDESV, per germline (reference sequence). V was shortened by 3 bases and J by 5 bases, with 13 bases between the two germline ends. The CDR3 is 14 amino acids. In DNA form, the CDR3 reads TGTGCCAGCAGCTTGGAGACTCCGGGGGAGACCCAGTACTTC. The encoded protein is CASSLETPGETQYF.

The rearrangement joins TRBV2 to TRBJ2-6; 7 bases match TRBD1. The CDR3 covers 15 residues. Germline CDR1 reads SNHLY; CDR2 reads FYNNEI. V dropped 6 bases and J dropped 3; count of bases not matched to a gene: 5. CDR3: CASRIQGVGANVLTF. In DNA, the CDR3 is TGTGCCAGCAGGATTCAGGGGGTTGGGGCCAACGTCCTGACTTTC.

This clone showed up just a few times. The chain recombines TRBV27 with TRBJ1-1; TRBD1 is a possible D gene (6 bases). V was shortened by 3 bases and J by 0 bases, with 20 bases between the two germline ends. In germline, CDR1 is MNHEY, CDR2 SMNVEV (reference sequence). This CDR3 has 18 residues. CDR3 DNA: TGTGCCAGCAGTTTGAAGGGGGACGGTGGTACCGTGAACACTGAAGCTTTCTTT. As protein: CASSLKGDGGTVNTEAFF.

CDR3 sequence: CATSRDRLVQFF. The CDR3 region has the DNA TGTGCCACCAGCAGAGATCGACTAGTTCAGTTCTTC. The chain links TRBV15 to TRBJ2-1, with D possibly TRBD2 on 6 matching bases. Germline V gene lookup returns CDR1 LNHNV and CDR2 YYDKDF (reference sequence). The CDR3 loop spans 12 amino acids. V lost 0 bases and J 13 bases, leaving 10 bases between the germline ends. The full variable domain, with the rest looked up from reference TRBV15 and TRBJ2-1, is DAMVIQNPRYQVTQFGKPVTLSCSQTLNHNVMYWYQQKSSQAPKLLFHYYDKDFNNEADTPDNFQSRRPNTSFCFLDIRSPGLGDTAMYLCATSRDRLVQFFGPGTRLTVL.

This clone was recorded a few times. J is TRBJ1-3 and V is TRBV6-5, with D tentatively TRBD1 (5 bases). The CDR3 runs 15 residues. The ends were cut back, 6 bases at V and 2 bases at J, with 14 bases in the middle. The germline V gene has CDR1 MNHEY and CDR2 SVGAGI. The CDR3 DNA is TGTGCCAGCAGGGCAGGGAGGGTAACTGGAAACACCATATATTTT. Protein sequence: CASRAGRVTGNTIYF.

The chain has TRBV7-6 and TRBJ1-1; D unclear. The CDR3 loop spans 13 amino acids. V gave up 1 base and J gave up 3 bases, with 6 bases separating them. Germline V lookup: CDR1 SGHVS, CDR2 FNYEAQ. The CDR3 DNA sequence: TGTGCCAGCAGCTTAGGGCTCGACACTGAAGCTTTCTTT. Translated: CASSLGLDTEAFF. Full variable domain (missing parts from reference TRBV7-6 and TRBJ1-1): GAGVSQSPRYKVTKRGQDVALRCDPISGHVSLYWYRQALGQGPEFLTYFNYEAQQDKSGLPNDRFSAERPEGSISTLTIQRTEQRDSAMYRCASSLGLDTEAFFGQGTRLTVV.

This clone has more than one count but fewer than ten. Its ends do not fully match the called genes, so a read error is possible. This chain links TRBV7-9 with TRBJ1-2; D remains unclear. Germline-derived CDR1 and CDR2 are SEHNR and FQNEAQ (reference sequence). The CDR3 consists of 14 residues. CDR3 nucleotide sequence: TGTGCCAGCAGCTTAGCGATGAGGGCGTCCCTACCCATCTTC. Translating it yields CASSLAMRASLPIF. The whole variable domain, remainder taken from reference TRBV7-9 and TRBJ1-2, is DTGVSQNPRHKITKRGQNVTFRCDPISEHNRLYWYRQTLGQGPEFLTYFQNEAQLEKSRLLSDRFSAERPKGSFSTLEIQRTEQGDSAMYLCASSLAMRASLPIFGSGTRLTVV.

This chain links TRBV19 with TRBJ1-6, with 7 bases fitting TRBD1. The CDR3 has 17 amino acids. Trimming at V came to 9 bases and at J to 0 bases, leaving 11 bases not matched to a gene. Germline V gene sequence: CDR1 LNHDA, CDR2 SQIVND (reference sequence). This chain's CDR3 is CASQGGRAVSYNSPLHF. The CDR3, as DNA: TGTGCCAGCCAGGGGGGCAGGGCCGTCTCCTATAATTCACCCCTCCACTTT.

This clone was counted between two and nine times. This chain links TRBV6-6 with TRBJ2-7; D is perhaps TRBD1 (6 bases). The V and J ends lost 5 bases and 1 base respectively, with 15 bases between them. CDR1 and CDR2 (germline): MNHNY, SVGAGI (reference sequence). The CDR3 consists of 15 residues. The CDR3 DNA reads TGTGCCAGCAGTCCCGGACAGATACTATCCTACGAGCAGTACTTC. Translation: CASSPGQILSYEQYF.

The chain combines TRBV5-4 with TRBJ1-6; D is uncertain. Deletions cut 4 bases from V and 7 bases from J, with 21 bases between. CDR3 length: 17 residues. The V gene's germline CDR1 is SGHNT and CDR2 YYREEE (reference sequence). In nucleotides, the CDR3 is TGTGCCAGCAGCCCACTAGCTCCCGGGGAACTCAATTCACCCCTCCACTTT. It yields the protein CASSPLAPGELNSPLHF.

The rearrangement links TRBV7-9 to TRBJ1-3; 7 bases map to TRBD1. Germline V gene lookup returns CDR1 SEHNR and CDR2 FQNEAQ (reference sequence). The CDR3 length is 16 residues. J lost 2 bases, V lost 1 base, and 5 bases had no gene match. In DNA form, the CDR3 reads TGTGCCAGCAGCTTAGGACAGGGCCCCACTGGAAACACCATATATTTT. Translating gives CASSLGQGPTGNTIYF.

The V gene is TRBV12-5, the J gene TRBJ1-6, with unresolved D. This CDR3 is built from 13 residues. V was shortened by 5 bases and J by 10 bases, with 12 bases between the two germline ends. Germline assignment: CDR1 LGHNT and CDR2 FRNRAP. CDR3 loop: CASGPREGSPLHF. Written as DNA, the CDR3 is TGTGCTAGTGGTCCTCGGGAGGGCTCACCCCTCCACTTT. The full variable domain, with the rest looked up from reference TRBV12-5 and TRBJ1-6, is DARVTQTPRHKVTEMGQEVTMRCQPILGHNTVFWYRQTMMQGLELLAYFRNRAPLDDSGMPKDRFSAEMPDATLATLKIQPSEPRDSAVYFCASGPREGSPLHFGNGTRLTVT.

This chain joins TRBV6-6 and TRBJ2-7; TRBD1 agrees at 9 bases. CDR1 and CDR2 from the germline V gene are MNHNY and SVGAGI (reference sequence). The length of the CDR3 is 14 residues. Losses at the gene ends were 5 bases for V and 2 bases for J; bases not matched to a gene: 4. The CDR3 bases are TGTGCCAGCAGTCATGGACAGGGGCCCTACGAGCAGTACTTC. It encodes CASSHGQGPYEQYF.

The chain links TRBV25-1 to TRBJ1-2, with D hard to call. CDR3 length: 15 residues. V lost 5 bases, J lost 4 bases, and 17 bases lay in between. Germline CDR1 reads MGHDK; CDR2 reads SYGVNS. The CDR3 reads CASSYPGEVGYGYTF. As DNA, the CDR3 is TGTGCCAGCAGTTATCCCGGGGAGGTAGGCTATGGCTACACCTTC.

J is TRBJ1-5 and V is TRBV6-5; the match to TRBD1 covers 7 bases. The CDR3 sequence is 15 residues long. From germline, CDR1 is MNHEY and CDR2 SVGAGI. The junction had 4 bases not matched to a gene; V was cut back by 0 bases and J by 5 bases. The CDR3 DNA reads as TGTGCCAGCAGTTACTCGACAGGGAACGATCAGCCCCAGCATTTT. Its translation: CASSYSTGNDQPQHF.